This T cell receptor (beta chain) was sequenced during a study of response to subunit inactivated influenza vaccine. General study results and limits: Each seasonal influenza vaccination recruits few new T cells, the authors suggested.

One entry per CDR3 protein results from TCRdb running MiXCR on the RT-PCR reads. The sample has just under 250,000 distinct CDR3 sequences, 12% seen once. Per germline, CDR1 SGHRS and CDR2 YFSETQ. V shed 4 bases and J 3 bases; nucleotides not matched to a gene: 8. The CDR3 is 16 residues long. This clonotype was observed at least ten times. The antigen is not known. The input for sequencing was non-naive T cells sorted from PBMCs, taken roughly 2 weeks before vaccination. This rearrangement joins TRBV5-1 to TRBJ2-3; 10 nucleotides line up with TRBD2. The TCR sequence derives from a man aged 50-59 years who received an inactivated influenza vaccine. The CDR3 sequence is CASSVSGGATTDTQYF. The CDR3 bases are TGCGCCAGCAGCGTCAGCGGGGGGGCGACGACAGATACGCAGTATTTT.